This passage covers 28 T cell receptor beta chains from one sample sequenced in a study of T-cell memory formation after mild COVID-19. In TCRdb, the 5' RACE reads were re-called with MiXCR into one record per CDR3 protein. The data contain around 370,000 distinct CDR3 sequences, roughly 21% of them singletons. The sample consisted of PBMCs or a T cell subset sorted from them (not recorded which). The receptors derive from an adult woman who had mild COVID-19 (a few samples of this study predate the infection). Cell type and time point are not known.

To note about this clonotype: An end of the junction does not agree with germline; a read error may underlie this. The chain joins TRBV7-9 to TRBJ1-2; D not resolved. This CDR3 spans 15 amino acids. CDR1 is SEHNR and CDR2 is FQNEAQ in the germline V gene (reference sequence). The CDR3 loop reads CASSLATATNYGYTF. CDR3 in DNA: TGTGCCAGCAGCCTAGCAACGGCCACTAACTATGGCTACACCTTC.

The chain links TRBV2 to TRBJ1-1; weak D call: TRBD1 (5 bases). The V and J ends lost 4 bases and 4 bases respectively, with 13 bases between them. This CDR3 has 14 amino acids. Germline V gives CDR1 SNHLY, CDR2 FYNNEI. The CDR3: CASSVYQGGTEAFF. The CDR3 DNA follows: TGTGCCAGCAGTGTTTATCAGGGTGGCACTGAAGCTTTCTTT.

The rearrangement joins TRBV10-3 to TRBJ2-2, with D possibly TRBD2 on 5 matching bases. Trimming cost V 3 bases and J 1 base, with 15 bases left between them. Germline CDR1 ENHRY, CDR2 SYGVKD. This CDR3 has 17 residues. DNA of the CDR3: TGTGCCATCAGTGAATCAGAACTAGGGCTGAACACCGGGGAGCTGTTTTTT. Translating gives CAISESELGLNTGELFF.

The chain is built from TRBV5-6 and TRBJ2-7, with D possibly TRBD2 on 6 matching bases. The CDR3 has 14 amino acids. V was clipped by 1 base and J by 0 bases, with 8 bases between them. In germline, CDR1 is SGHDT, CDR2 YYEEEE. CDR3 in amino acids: CASSLKGGSYEQYF. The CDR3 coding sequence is TGTGCCAGCAGCTTGAAGGGAGGCTCCTACGAGCAGTACTTC.

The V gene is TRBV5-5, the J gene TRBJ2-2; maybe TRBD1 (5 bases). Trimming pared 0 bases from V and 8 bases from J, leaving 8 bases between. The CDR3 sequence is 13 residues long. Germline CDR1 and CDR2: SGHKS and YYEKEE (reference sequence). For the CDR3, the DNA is TGTGCCAGCAGCTTGGCTAGGACAGGGGAGCTGTTTTTT. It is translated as CASSLARTGELFF.

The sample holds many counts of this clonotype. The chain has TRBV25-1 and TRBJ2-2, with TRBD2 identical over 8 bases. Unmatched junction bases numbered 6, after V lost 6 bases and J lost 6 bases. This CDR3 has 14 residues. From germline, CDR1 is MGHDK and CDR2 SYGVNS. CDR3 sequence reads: CASRGGLGSGELFF. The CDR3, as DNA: TGTGCCAGCAGGGGGGGACTAGGCTCCGGGGAGCTGTTTTTT.

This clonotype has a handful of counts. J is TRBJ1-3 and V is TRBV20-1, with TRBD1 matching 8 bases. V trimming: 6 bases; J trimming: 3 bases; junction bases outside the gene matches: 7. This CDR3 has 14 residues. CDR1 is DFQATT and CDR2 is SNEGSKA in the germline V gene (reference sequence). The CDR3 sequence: CSARPGTGGNTIYF. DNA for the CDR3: TGCAGTGCGCGGCCCGGGACAGGTGGAAACACCATATATTTT.

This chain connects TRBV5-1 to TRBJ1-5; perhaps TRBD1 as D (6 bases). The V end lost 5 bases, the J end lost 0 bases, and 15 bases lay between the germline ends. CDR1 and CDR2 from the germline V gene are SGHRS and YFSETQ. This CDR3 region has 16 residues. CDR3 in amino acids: CASREITGLSNQPQHF. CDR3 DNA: TGCGCCAGCAGGGAAATTACAGGGCTTAGCAATCAGCCCCAGCATTTT.

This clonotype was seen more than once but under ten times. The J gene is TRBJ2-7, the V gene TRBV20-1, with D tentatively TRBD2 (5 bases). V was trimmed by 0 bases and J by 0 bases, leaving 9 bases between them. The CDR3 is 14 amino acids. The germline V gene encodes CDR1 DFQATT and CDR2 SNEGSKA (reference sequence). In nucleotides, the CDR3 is TGCAGTGCTAGAGATGGACTCGCCTCCTACGAGCAGTACTTC. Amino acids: CSARDGLASYEQYF.

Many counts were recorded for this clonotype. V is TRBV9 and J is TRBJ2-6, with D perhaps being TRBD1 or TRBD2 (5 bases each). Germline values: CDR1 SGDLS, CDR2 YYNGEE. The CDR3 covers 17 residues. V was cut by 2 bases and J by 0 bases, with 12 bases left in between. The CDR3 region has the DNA TGTGCCAGCAGCGTGAGGGGAACGGTCTCTGGGGCCAACGTCCTGACTTTC. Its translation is CASSVRGTVSGANVLTF.

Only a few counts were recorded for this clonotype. The CDR3 bases are TGTGCCAGCAGTCACGGACTAGCGGACACAGATACGCAGTATTTT. It specifies CASSHGLADTDTQYF. The chain couples TRBV5-8 to TRBJ2-3, with 10 bases matching TRBD2. This CDR3 is built from 15 residues. V lost 5 bases to trimming and J lost 2 bases; unmatched junction nucleotides: 5. Germline CDR1 is SGHTS and CDR2 is YDEGEE.

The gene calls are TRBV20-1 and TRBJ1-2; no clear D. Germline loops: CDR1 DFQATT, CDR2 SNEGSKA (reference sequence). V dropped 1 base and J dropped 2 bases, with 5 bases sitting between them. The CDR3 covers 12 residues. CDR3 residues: CSARVGNYGYTF. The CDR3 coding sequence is TGCAGTGCTAGAGTAGGGAACTATGGCTACACCTTC.

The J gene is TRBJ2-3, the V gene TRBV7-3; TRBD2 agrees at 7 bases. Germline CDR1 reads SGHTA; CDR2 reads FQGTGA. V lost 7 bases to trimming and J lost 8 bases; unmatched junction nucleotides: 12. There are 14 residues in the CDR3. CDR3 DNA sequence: TGTGCCAGCACTGGGGGAGGGGCCGCGTCTACGCAGTATTTT. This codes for CASTGGGAASTQYF.

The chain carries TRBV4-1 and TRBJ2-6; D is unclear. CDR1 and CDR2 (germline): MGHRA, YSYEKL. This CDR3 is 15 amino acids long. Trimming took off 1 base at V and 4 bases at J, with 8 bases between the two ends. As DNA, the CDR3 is TGCGCCAGCAGCCAAGCAGGCCCCGGGGCCAACGTCCTGACTTTC. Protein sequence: CASSQAGPGANVLTF.

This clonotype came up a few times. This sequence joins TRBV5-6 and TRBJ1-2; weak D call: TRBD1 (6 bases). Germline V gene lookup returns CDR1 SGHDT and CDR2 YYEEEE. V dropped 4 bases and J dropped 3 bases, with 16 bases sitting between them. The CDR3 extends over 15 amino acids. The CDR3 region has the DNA TGTGCCAGCAGCCGTATTGGGGGGGCGGACTATGGCTACACCTTC. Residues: CASSRIGGADYGYTF. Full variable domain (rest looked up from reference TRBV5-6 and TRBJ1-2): DAGVTQSPTHLIKTRGQQVTLRCSPKSGHDTVSWYQQALGQGPQFIFQYYEEEERQRGNFPDRFSGHQFPNYSSELNVNALLLGDSALYLCASSRIGGADYGYTFGSGTRLTVV.

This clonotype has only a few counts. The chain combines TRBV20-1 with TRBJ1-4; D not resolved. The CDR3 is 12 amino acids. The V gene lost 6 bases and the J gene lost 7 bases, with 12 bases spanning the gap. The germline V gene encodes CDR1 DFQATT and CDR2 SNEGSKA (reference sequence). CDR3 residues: CSATRTGEKLFF. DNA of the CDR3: TGCAGTGCAACGAGGACCGGTGAAAAACTGTTTTTT.

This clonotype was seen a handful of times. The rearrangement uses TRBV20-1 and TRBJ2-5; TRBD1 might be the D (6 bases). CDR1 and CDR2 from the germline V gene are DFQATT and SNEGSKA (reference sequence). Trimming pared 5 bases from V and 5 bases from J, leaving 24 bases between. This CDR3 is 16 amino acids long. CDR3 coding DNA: TGCAGTGCTGGGGGCTTTAGCCAAGGGGCGCCGGAGACCCAGTACTTC. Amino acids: CSAGGFSQGAPETQYF.

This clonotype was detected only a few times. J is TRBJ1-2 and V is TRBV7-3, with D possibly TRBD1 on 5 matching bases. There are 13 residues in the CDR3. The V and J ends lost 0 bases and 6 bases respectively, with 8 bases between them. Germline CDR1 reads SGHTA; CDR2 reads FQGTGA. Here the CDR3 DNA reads TGTGCCAGCAGCTTAACGCAAGGGGATGGCTACACCTTC. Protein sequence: CASSLTQGDGYTF.

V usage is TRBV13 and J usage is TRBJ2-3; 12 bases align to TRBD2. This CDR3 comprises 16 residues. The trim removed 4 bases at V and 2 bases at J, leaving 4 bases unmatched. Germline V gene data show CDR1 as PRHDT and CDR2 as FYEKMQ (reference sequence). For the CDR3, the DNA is TGTGCCAGCAGCTCCGGACTAGCGGGATACACAGATACGCAGTATTTT. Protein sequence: CASSSGLAGYTDTQYF. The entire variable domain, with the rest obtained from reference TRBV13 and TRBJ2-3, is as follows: AAGVIQSPRHLIKEKRETATLKCYPIPRHDTVYWYQQGPGQDPQFLISFYEKMQSDKGSIPDRFSAQQFSDYHSELNMSSLELGDSALYFCASSSGLAGYTDTQYFGPGTRLTVL.

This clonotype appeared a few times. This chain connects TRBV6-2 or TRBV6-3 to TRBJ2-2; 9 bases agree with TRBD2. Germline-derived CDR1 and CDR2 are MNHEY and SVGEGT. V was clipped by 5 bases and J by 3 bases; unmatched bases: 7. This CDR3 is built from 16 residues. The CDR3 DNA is TGTGCCAGCAGTACCCTAGCGGGACGTGACACCGGGGAGCTGTTTTTT. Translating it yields CASSTLAGRDTGELFF.

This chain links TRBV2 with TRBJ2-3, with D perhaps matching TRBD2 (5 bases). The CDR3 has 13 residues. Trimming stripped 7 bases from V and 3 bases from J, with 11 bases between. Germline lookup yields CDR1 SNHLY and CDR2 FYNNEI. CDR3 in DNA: TGTGCCAGCATACGGGTAGCGACAGATACGCAGTATTTT. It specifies CASIRVATDTQYF.

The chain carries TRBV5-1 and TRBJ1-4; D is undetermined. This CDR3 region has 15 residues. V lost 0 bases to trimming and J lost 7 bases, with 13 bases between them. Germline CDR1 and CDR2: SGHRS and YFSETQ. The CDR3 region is CASSLAGDPGEKLFF. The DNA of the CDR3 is TGCGCCAGCAGCTTGGCCGGGGATCCCGGTGAAAAACTGTTTTTT.

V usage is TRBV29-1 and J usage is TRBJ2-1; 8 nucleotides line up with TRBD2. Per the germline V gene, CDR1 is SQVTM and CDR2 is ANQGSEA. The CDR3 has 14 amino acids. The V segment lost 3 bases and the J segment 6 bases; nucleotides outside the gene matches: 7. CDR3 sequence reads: CSVEGRGGGNEQFF. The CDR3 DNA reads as TGCAGCGTTGAGGGACGGGGGGGCGGCAATGAGCAGTTCTTC.

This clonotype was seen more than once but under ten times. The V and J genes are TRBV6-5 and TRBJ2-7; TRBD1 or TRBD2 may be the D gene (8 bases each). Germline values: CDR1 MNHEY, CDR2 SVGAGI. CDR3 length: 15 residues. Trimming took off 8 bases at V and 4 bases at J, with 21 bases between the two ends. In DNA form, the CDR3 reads TGTGCCAGCGTCGGGGGGGCAGGGGGCGAGTACGAGCAGTACTTC. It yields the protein CASVGGAGGEYEQYF.

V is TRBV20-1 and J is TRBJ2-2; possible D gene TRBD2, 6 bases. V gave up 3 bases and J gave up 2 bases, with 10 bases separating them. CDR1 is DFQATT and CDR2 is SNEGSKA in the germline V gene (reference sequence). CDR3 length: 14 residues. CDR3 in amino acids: CSARGSGNTGELFF. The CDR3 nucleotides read TGCAGTGCTAGGGGTAGCGGTAACACCGGGGAGCTGTTTTTT.

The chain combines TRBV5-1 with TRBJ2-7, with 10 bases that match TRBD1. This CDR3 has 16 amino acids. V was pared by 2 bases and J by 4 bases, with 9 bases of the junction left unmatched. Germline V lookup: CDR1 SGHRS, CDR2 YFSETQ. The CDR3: CASSFWGTGEMYEQYF. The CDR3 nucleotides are TGCGCCAGCAGCTTCTGGGGGACAGGGGAGATGTACGAGCAGTACTTC.

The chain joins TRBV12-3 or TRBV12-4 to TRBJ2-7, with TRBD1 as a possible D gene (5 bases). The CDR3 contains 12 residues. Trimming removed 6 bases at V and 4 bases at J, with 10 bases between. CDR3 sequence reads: CASRGLGYEQYF. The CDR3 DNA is TGTGCCAGCAGGGGGCTGGGGTACGAGCAGTACTTC.

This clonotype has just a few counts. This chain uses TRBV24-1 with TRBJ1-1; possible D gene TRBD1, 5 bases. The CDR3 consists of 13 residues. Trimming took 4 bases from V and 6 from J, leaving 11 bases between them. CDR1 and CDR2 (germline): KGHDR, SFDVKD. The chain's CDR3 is CATSDLRGAEAFF. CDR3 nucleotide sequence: TGTGCCACCAGTGACTTAAGGGGCGCTGAAGCTTTCTTT.